The rows below give T cell receptor beta chains drawn from one sample of a study of shared clonotypes between healthy human individuals. The repertoire was sequenced with immunoSEQ multiplex PCR; TCRdb's copy has only in-frame clones and lacks some. The sample consists of almost 700,000 clones, under 95% of them appearing once. Sample: naive CD8+ T cells sorted from blood. The receptors were gathered from a man aged 30-40 years in good health. Both conserved end residues are part of each CDR3. The D gene is left open where the match is weak.

TRBV5-4 . CASSFVDRPYEQYF
TRBV28 . CASSFSGTYEQYF
TRBV7-8 TRBD2 CASSRFREGVSGHNEQFF
TRBV19 . CASSITTSGNTIYF
TRBV6-1 . CASSDYRMSPQTQYF
TRBV5-1 . CASSRNPSNQPQHF
TRBV7-2 TRBD2 CASSSSNGRAYNEQFF
TRBV29-1 TRBD1 CSVEDYGQGSSYEQYF
TRBV9 TRBD1 CASSVGQGYTEAFF
TRBV20-1 . CSAKWSPDF
TRBV11-2 . CASSSDTSGWYEQYF
TRBV5-1 . CASSLDPGLVWEAFF
TRBV4-1 . CASSQVGTDTQYF
TRBV30 TRBD2 CAWRRPGLAGGPYNEQFF
TRBV16 TRBD2 CASSPTSGRAFEQFF
TRBV2 TRBD2 CASRNRLAANNEQFF
TRBV27 . CASSLSYEQYF
TRBV28 TRBD1 CASSEGGTYNEQFF
TRBV7-8 . CASSFQGTRPYEQYF
TRBV7-9 TRBD2 CASSPLSGTTSGELFF
TRBV11-2 TRBD1 CASSSGQGIGTEAFF
TRBV15 . CATSREWLETQYF
TRBV19 . CASSIPLDYGYTF
TRBV4-1 TRBD2 CASSQDSLAVQYF
TRBV7-6 . CASSLPTDRKGPEAFF
TRBV4-3 . CASSQVGYDYEQYF
TRBV11-2 TRBD1 CASSPRDRLSYEQYF
TRBV27 TRBD1 CASSPLSTGTEQYF
TRBV28 . CASSPDMTILNTEAFF
TRBV29-1 TRBD2 CSVEGGLAGGPGQFF
TRBV29-1 . CSVWSSAGELFF
TRBV14 . CASAPSKNGETQYF